This T cell receptor (beta chain) comes out of a study of T-cell reconstitution after alpha-beta-depleted transplantation in children. This clonotype was picked up many times. Its antigen is unidentified. Unique molecular identifiers were built into the TCRbeta library. TCRdb re-called the PCR reads through MiXCR, storing one row per CDR3 protein. The data contain about 500,000 distinct CDR3 sequences, about an eighth of them seen just once; the ten biggest clones take up about 14%. The CDR3 is 12 amino acids. The V end lost 4 bases, the J end lost 9 bases, and 10 bases lay between the germline ends. Per germline, CDR1 SNHLY and CDR2 FYNNEI. Points from the study as a whole: Expanded graft clones numbering several hundred reportedly gave rise to alpha-beta T cells about two months after transplant. A year had passed since transplant, and T-cell counts and diversity by then came mostly from newly produced T cells. In some patients, recipient T cells and intrathymic progenitors surviving conditioning explained high day-60 diversity.

The sample was PBMCs, mostly from graft donor cells, taken 180 days after TCRalphabeta/CD19-depleted stem cell transplant. This clonotype was sampled from a female patient younger than 10 who had a stem cell transplant for aplastic anemia, so the T cells may come from the graft donor. The rearrangement links TRBV2 to TRBJ2-1; no clear D. The CDR3 is CASSAGFREQFF. The CDR3 region has the DNA TGTGCCAGCAGTGCGGGCTTCCGTGAGCAGTTCTTC.